These T cell receptor beta chains were read from a single sample in a study of shared clonotypes between healthy human individuals. Repertoires were generated with immunoSEQ multiplex PCR, while TCRdb's copy carries only in-frame clones and drops some. The profile shows millions of clones, roughly 96% of them singletons. The sample was naive CD4+ T cells sorted from blood. The receptors derive from a man between 18 and 29 years old in good health. Both conserved end residues are part of each CDR3. D genes are given only for firm matches.

d_call cdr3_length j_call v_call cdr3_aa cdr3_nt
NA 15 TRBJ2-7 TRBV6-6 CASSTPGPIFYEQYF TGTGCCAGCAGTACACCGGGACCGATATTCTACGAGCAGTACTTC
NA 11 TRBJ1-5 TRBV29-1 CASGSNQPQHF TGCGCGTCGGGTAGCAATCAGCCCCAGCATTTT
NA 13 TRBJ1-2 TRBV10-1 CASSESPNYGYTF TGCGCCAGCAGTGAGTCACCTAACTATGGCTACACCTTC
NA 15 TRBJ1-2 TRBV7-9 CASSLALGQPYGYTF TGTGCCAGCAGCTTAGCGCTAGGACAACCCTATGGCTACACCTTC
NA 15 TRBJ2-7 TRBV7-9 CASSLGTPETYEQYF TGTGCCAGCAGCCTCGGGACGCCCGAAACCTACGAGCAGTACTTC
TRBD1 15 TRBJ2-5 TRBV6-5 CASSYSKTGGETQYF TGTGCCAGCAGTTACTCAAAAACAGGGGGAGAGACCCAGTACTTC
NA 13 TRBJ1-1 TRBV7-9 CASSWEKNTEAFF TGTGCCAGCAGCTGGGAGAAAAACACTGAAGCTTTCTTT
NA 15 TRBJ2-5 TRBV12-5 CASGVDQDRFETQYF TGTGCTAGTGGCGTGGACCAGGACCGGTTTGAGACCCAGTACTTC
NA 14 TRBJ2-7 TRBV30 CAWRGLAFNDEQYF TGTGCCTGGAGGGGCCTAGCGTTTAACGACGAGCAGTACTTC
NA 15 TRBJ2-7 TRBV6-1 CASTPSAGPSYEQYF TGTGCCAGCACCCCTTCGGCAGGTCCTTCCTACGAGCAGTACTTC
NA 11 TRBJ2-5 TRBV20-1 CSASGRETQYF TGCAGTGCTAGCGGGCGGGAGACCCAGTACTTC
NA 15 TRBJ1-6 TRBV10-3 CAISEFTGSSSPLHF TGTGCCATCAGTGAGTTCACAGGGTCGAGCTCACCCCTCCACTTT
NA 16 TRBJ2-7 TRBV6-6 CASSMDLIQGFNEQYF TGTGCCAGCAGCATGGACCTAATACAGGGATTCAACGAGCAGTACTTC
NA 14 TRBJ2-3 TRBV9 CASSVEGNVDTQYF TGTGCCAGCAGCGTAGAGGGTAATGTGGATACGCAGTATTTT
NA 15 TRBJ1-3 TRBV18 CASSLFQGSGNTIYF TGTGCCAGCAGCCTCTTTCAGGGAAGTGGAAACACCATATATTTT
TRBD1 17 TRBJ2-2 TRBV5-6 CASNPDRGGLNTGELFF TGTGCCAGCAACCCGGACAGGGGAGGATTGAACACCGGGGAGCTGTTTTTT
TRBD1 16 TRBJ1-5 TRBV6-6 CASSTPTGSLRQPQHF TGTGCCAGCAGTACCCCGACAGGGTCGTTGAGGCAGCCCCAGCATTTT
NA 14 TRBJ2-3 TRBV18 CASSPGPTGDTQYF TGTGCCAGCTCACCTGGGCCCACGGGGGATACGCAGTATTTT